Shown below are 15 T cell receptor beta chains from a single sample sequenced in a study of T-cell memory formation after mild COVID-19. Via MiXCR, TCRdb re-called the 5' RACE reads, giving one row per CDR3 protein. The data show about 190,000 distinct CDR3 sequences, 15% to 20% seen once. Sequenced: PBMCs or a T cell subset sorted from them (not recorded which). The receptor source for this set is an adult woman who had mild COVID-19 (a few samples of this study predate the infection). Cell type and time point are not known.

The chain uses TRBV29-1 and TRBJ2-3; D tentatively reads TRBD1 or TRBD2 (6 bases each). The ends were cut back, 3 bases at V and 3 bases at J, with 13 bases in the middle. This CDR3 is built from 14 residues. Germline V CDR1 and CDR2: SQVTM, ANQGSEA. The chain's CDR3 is CSVEEGGRTDTQYF. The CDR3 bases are TGCAGCGTTGAGGAGGGGGGTCGAACAGATACGCAGTATTTT.

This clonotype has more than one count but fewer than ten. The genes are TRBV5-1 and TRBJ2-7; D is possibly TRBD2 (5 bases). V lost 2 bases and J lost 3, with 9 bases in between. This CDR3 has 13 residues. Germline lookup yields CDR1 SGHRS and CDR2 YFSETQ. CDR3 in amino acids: CASSFETNYEQYF. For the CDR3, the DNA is TGCGCCAGCAGCTTTGAGACTAACTACGAGCAGTACTTC.

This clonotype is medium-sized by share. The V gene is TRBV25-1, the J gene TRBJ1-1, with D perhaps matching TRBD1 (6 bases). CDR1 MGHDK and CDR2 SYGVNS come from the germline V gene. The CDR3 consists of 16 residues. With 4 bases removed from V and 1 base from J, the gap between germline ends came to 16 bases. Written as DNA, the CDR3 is TGTGCCAGCAGTGCTCGGACAGTCCTGGCGAACACTGAAGCTTTCTTT. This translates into CASSARTVLANTEAFF.

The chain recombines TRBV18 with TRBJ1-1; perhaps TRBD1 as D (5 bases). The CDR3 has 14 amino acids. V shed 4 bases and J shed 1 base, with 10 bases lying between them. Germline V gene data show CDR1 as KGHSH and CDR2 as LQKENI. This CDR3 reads CASSLQQENTEAFF. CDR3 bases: TGTGCCAGCTCACTCCAACAGGAGAACACTGAAGCTTTCTTT.

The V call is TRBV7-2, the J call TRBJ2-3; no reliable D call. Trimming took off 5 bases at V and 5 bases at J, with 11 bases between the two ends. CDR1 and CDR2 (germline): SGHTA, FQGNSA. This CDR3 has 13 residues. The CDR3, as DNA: TGTGCCAGCAGCCCCAGCCGCAGAGATACGCAGTATTTT. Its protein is CASSPSRRDTQYF.

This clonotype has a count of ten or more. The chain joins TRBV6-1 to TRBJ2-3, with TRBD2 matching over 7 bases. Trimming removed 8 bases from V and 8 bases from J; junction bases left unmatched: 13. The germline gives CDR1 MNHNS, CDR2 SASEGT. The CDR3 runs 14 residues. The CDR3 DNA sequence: TGTGCCAGCGTTCTTAGCGGGTTGGATCTTACGCAGTATTTT. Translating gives CASVLSGLDLTQYF.

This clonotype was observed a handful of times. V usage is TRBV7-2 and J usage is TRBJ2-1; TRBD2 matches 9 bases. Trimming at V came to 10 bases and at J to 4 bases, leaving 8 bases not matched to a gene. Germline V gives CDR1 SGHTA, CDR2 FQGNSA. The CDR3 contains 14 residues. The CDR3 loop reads CATSGTSSYNEQFF. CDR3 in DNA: TGTGCCACCTCCGGGACTAGCAGTTACAATGAGCAGTTCTTC.

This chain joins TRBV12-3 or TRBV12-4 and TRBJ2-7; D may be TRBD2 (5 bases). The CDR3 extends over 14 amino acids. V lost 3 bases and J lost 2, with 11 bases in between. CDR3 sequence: CASSFPDGTYEQYF. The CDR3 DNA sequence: TGTGCCAGCAGTTTTCCGGACGGGACCTACGAGCAGTACTTC.

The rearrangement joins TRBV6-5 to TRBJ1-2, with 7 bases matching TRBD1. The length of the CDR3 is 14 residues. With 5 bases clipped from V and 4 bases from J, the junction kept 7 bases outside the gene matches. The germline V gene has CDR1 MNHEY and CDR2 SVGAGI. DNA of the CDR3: TGTGCCAGCAGTGCGGACAGGAGGGGCTATGGCTACACCTTC. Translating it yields CASSADRRGYGYTF.

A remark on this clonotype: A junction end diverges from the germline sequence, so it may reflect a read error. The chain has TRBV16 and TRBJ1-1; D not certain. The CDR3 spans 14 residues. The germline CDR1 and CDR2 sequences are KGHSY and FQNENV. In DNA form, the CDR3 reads TGTGCCAGCAGCCAATCGAGGCAGAGCACTGAAGTTTTCTTT. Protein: CASSQSRQSTEVFF.

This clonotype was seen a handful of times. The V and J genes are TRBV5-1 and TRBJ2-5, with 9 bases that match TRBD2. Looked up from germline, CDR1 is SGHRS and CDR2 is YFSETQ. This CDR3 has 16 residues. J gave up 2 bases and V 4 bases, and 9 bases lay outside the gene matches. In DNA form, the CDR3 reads TGCGCCAGCAGCCCCAACAAGGCGGGGGGGCAAGAGACCCAGTACTTC. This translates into CASSPNKAGGQETQYF.

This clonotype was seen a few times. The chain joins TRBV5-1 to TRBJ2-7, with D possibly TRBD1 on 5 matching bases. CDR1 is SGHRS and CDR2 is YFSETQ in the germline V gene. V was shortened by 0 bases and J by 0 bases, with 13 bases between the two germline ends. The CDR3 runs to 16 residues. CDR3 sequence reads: CASSLEGKGISYEQYF. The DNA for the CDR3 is TGCGCCAGCAGCTTGGAAGGGAAGGGGATCTCCTACGAGCAGTACTTC.

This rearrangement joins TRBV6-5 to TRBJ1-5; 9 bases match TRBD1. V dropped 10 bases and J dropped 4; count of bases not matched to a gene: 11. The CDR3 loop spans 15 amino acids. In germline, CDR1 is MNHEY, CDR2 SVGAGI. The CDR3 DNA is TGTGCCACCAAAGCCGGGACAGGGAAGAATCAGCCCCAGCATTTT. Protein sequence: CATKAGTGKNQPQHF.

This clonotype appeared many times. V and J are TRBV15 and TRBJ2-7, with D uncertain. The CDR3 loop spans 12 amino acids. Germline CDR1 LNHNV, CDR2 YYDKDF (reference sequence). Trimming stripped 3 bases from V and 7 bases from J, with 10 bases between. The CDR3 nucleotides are TGTGCCACCAGCAGTGACCGGAAGGAGCAGTACTTC. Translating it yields CATSSDRKEQYF.

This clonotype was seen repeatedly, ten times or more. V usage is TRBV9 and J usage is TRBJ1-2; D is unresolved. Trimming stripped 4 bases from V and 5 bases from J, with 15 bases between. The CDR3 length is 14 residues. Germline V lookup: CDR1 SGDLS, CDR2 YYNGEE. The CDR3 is CASSPSIGRYGYTF. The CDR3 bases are TGTGCCAGCAGCCCCTCTATTGGACGGTATGGCTACACCTTC.